The 7 T cell receptor beta chains given below trace back to one sample, sequenced in a study of T cells in narcolepsy. Method: immunoSEQ multiplex PCR; TCRdb's copy keeps in-frame clones and lacks some. The data show around 28,000 clones, around 83% seen once. The sample consisted of CD45RA- memory CD4+ T cells from PBMCs. These TCRs come from a human donor with narcolepsy.

This sequence joins TRBV13 and TRBJ1-2, with TRBD1 identical over 7 bases. The CDR3 totals 13 residues. CDR1 is PRHDT, CDR2 FYEKMQ, per germline (reference sequence). V shed 5 bases and J 2 bases; nucleotides not matched to a gene: 2. In DNA, the CDR3 is TGTGCCAGCAGCGCACAGGGGAACTATGGCTACACCTTC. Its translation is CASSAQGNYGYTF.

This sequence joins TRBV2 and TRBJ1-5; D is unresolved. The CDR3 is 13 amino acids. The germline V gene encodes CDR1 SNHLY and CDR2 FYNNEI. V lost 7 bases and J 0 bases, leaving 7 bases between the germline ends. CDR3 DNA sequence: TGTGCCAGCAAATCAGATAGCAATCAGCCCCAGCATTTT. Its protein is CASKSDSNQPQHF.

This clone was seen only once. The chain joins TRBV5-1 to TRBJ1-2; 9 positions match TRBD1. Germline-derived CDR1 and CDR2 are SGHRS and YFSETQ. V lost 4 bases to trimming and J lost 6 bases; unmatched junction nucleotides: 4. This CDR3 has 13 residues. The CDR3 region is CASSEGTGHGYTF. The CDR3 DNA reads as TGCGCCAGCAGCGAAGGGACAGGGCATGGCTACACCTTC.

Points on this clone: Distinct nucleotide sequences in the sample also encode this CDR3. Here the CDR3 reads CAIRADRGGDEQYF. CDR3 bases: TGTGCCATCAGGGCTGACAGGGGTGGGGACGAGCAGTACTTC. The chain combines TRBV10-3 with TRBJ2-7; the match to TRBD1 covers 8 bases. Trimming removed 6 bases from V and 5 bases from J; junction bases left unmatched: 9. CDR1 and CDR2 from the germline V gene are ENHRY and SYGVKD. The CDR3 totals 14 residues.

The chain employs TRBV6-5 and TRBJ1-1; unclear D gene. Germline assignment: CDR1 MNHEY and CDR2 SVGAGI. Trimming pared 9 bases from V and 3 bases from J, leaving 11 bases between. The CDR3 loop spans 12 amino acids. As DNA, the CDR3 is TGTGCCAGTTTCCGGGGTCACACTGAAGCTTTCTTT. It encodes CASFRGHTEAFF.

The chain uses TRBV7-2 and TRBJ1-2; 9 nucleotides match TRBD1. Per the germline V gene, CDR1 is SGHTA and CDR2 is FQGNSA. The V and J ends lost 5 bases and 7 bases, in that order; junction bases with no gene match: 5. CDR3 length: 13 residues. CDR3 bases: TGTGCCAGCAGCCAGACAGGGGGTCGTGGCTACACCTTC. As protein: CASSQTGGRGYTF.

V gene TRBV5-1 combines with J gene TRBJ1-2, with a weak D call TRBD1 (6 bases). Trimming stripped 4 bases from V and 5 bases from J, with 12 bases between. The CDR3 totals 13 residues. In germline, CDR1 is SGHRS, CDR2 YFSETQ. The DNA of the CDR3 is TGCGCCAGCAGCCCAGCGACAGGATATGGCTACACCTTC. It is translated as CASSPATGYGYTF. Full variable domain (missing parts from reference TRBV5-1 and TRBJ1-2): KAGVTQTPRYLIKTRGQQVTLSCSPISGHRSVSWYQQTPGQGLQFLFEYFSETQRNKGNFPGRFSGRQFSNSRSEMNVSTLELGDSALYLCASSPATGYGYTFGSGTRLTVV.